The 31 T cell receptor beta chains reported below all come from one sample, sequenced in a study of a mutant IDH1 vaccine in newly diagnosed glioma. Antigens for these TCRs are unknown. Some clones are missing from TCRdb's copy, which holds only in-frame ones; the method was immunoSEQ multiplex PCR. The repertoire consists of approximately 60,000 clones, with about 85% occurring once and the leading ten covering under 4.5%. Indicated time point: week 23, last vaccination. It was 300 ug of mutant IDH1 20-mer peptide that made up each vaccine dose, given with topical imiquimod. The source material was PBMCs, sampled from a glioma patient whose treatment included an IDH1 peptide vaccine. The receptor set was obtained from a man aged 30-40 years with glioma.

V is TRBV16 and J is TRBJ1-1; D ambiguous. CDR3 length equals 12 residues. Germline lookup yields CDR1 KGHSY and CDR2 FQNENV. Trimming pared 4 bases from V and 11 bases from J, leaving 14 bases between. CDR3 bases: TGTGCCAGCAGCCGCCCCCTCGAAGTGGCTTTCTTT. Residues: CASSRPLEVAFF.

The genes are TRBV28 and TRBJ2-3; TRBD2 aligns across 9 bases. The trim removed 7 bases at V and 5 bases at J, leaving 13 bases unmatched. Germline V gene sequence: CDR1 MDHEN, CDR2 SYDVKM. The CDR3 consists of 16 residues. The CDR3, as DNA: TGTGCCAGCACCCTACAGGGCGGGGGGGCTGGAGATACGCAGTATTTT. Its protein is CASTLQGGGAGDTQYF.

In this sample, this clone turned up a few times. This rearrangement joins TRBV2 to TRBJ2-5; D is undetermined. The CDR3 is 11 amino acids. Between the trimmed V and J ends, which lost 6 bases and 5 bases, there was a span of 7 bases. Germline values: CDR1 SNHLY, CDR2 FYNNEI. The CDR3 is CASRVRETQYF. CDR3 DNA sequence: TGTGCCAGCAGGGTCCGGGAGACCCAGTACTTC.

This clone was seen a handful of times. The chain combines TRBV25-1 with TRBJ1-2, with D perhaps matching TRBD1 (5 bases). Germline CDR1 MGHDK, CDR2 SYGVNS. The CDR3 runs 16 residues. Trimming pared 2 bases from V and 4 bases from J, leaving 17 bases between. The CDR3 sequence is CASSEGSPGPFYGYTF. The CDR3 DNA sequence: TGTGCCAGCAGTGAAGGCTCCCCGGGACCGTTCTATGGCTACACCTTC.

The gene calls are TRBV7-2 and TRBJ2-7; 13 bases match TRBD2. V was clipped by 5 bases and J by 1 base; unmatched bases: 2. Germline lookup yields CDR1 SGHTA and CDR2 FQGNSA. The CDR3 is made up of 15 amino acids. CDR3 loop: CASSVLAGGSYEQYF. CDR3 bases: TGTGCCAGCAGCGTACTAGCGGGGGGGTCCTACGAGCAGTACTTC. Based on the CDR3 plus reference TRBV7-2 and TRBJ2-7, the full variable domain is GAGVSQSPSNKVTEKGKDVELRCDPISGHTALYWYRQSLGQGLEFLIYFQGNSAPDKSGLPSDRFSAERTGGSVSTLTIQRTQQEDSAVYLCASSVLAGGSYEQYFGPGTRLTVT.

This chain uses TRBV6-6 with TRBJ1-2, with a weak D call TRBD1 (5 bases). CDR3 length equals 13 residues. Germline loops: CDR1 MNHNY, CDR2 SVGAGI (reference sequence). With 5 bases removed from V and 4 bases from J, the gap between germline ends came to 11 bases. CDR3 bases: TGTGCCAGCAGTCCCGGGACCTCCTATGGCTACACCTTC. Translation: CASSPGTSYGYTF.

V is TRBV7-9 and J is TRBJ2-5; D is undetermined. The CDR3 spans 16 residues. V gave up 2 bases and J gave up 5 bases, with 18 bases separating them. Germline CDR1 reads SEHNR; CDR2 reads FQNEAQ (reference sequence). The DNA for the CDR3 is TGTGCCAGCAGCTTACAAAGCGCCCACGCGTGGGAGACCCAGTACTTC. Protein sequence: CASSLQSAHAWETQYF.

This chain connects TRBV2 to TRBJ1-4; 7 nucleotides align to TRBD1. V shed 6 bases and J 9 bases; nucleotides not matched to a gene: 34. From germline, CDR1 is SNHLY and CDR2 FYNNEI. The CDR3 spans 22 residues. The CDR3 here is CASRKGPGGQEPNEISGKKLFF. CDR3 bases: TGTGCCAGCAGGAAGGGGCCCGGAGGACAGGAACCTAATGAAATATCGGGGAAAAAACTGTTTTTT.

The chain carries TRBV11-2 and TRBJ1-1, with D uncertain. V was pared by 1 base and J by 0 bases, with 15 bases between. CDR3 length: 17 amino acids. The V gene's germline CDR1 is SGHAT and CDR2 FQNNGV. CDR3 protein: CASSLAPLYNMNTEAFF. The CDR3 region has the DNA TGTGCCAGCAGCTTAGCCCCCCTTTACAACATGAACACTGAAGCTTTCTTT.

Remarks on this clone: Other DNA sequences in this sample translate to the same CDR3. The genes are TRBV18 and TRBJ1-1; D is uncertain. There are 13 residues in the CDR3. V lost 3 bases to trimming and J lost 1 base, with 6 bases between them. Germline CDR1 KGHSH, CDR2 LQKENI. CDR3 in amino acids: CASSPPGNTEAFF. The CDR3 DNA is TGTGCCAGCTCACCCCCGGGGAACACTGAAGCTTTCTTT. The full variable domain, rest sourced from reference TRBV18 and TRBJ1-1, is NAGVMQNPRHLVRRRGQEARLRCSPMKGHSHVYWYRQLPEEGLKFMVYLQKENIIDESGMPKERFSAEFPKEGPSILRIQQVVRGDSAAYFCASSPPGNTEAFFGQGTRLTVV.

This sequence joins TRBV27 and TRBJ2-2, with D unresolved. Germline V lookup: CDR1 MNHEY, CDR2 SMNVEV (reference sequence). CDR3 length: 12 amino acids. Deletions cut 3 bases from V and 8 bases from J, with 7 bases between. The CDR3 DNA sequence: TGTGCCAGCAGTTTTTGGGGTGGGGAGCTGTTTTTT. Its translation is CASSFWGGELFF.

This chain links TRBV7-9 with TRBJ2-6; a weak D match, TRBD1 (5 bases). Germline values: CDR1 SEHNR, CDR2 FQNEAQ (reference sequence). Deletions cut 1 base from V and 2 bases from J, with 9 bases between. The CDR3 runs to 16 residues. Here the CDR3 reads CASSLELGAGANVLTF. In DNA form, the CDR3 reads TGTGCCAGCAGCTTAGAGTTAGGGGCTGGGGCCAACGTCCTGACTTTC.

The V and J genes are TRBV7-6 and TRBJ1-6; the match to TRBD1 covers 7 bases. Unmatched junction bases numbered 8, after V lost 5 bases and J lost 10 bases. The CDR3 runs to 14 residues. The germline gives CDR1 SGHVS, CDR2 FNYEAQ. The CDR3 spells CASSRDSNASPLHF. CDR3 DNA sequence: TGTGCCAGCAGCCGGGACAGCAATGCCTCACCCCTCCACTTT.

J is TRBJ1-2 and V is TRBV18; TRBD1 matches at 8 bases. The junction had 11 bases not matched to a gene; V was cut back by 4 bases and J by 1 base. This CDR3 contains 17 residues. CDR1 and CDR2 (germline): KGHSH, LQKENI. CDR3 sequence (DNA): TGTGCCAGCTCACGCCCCGGACAGGGCGAATATAACTATGGCTACACCTTC. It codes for CASSRPGQGEYNYGYTF.

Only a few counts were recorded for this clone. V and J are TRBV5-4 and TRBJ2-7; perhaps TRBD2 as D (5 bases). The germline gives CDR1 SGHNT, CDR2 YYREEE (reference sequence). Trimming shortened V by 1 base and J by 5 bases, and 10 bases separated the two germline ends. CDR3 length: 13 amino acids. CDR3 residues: CASSLRESNEQYF. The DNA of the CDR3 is TGTGCCAGCAGCTTGAGGGAGTCGAACGAGCAGTACTTC.

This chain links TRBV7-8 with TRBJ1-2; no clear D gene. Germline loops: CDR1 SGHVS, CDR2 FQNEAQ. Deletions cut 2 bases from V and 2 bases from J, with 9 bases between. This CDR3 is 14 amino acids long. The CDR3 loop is CASSLTEANYGYTF. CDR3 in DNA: TGTGCCAGCAGCTTAACGGAGGCGAACTATGGCTACACCTTC.

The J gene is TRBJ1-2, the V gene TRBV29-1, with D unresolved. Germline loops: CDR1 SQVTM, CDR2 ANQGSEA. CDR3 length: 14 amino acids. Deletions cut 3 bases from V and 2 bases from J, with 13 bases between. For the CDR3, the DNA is TGCAGCGTTGAGTGGGCTTACAAAAACTATGGCTACACCTTC. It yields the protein CSVEWAYKNYGYTF.

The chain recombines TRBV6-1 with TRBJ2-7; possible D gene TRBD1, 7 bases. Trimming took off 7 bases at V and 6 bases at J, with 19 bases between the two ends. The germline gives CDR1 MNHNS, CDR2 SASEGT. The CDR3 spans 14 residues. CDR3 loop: CASTASAQGGEQYF. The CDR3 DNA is TGTGCCAGCACTGCCTCTGCGCAGGGGGGCGAGCAGTACTTC.

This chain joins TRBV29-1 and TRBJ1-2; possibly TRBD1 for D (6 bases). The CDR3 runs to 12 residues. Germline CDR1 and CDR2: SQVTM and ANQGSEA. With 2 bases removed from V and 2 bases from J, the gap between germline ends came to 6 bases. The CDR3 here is CSVERGNYGYTF. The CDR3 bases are TGCAGCGTTGAAAGGGGGAACTATGGCTACACCTTC.

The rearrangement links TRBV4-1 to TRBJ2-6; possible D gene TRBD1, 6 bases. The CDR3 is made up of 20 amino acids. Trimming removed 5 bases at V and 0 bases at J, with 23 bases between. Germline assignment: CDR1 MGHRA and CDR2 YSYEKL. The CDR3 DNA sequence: TGCGCCAGCAGCTCTGACCCGAAGGGGGACCCACTCTCTGGGGCCAACGTCCTGACTTTC. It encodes CASSSDPKGDPLSGANVLTF.

CDR3: CASRDSGNEQYF. In nucleotides, the CDR3 is TGTGCCAGCCGGGACAGTGGGAACGAGCAGTACTTC. This sequence joins TRBV30 and TRBJ2-7; 7 nucleotides match TRBD1. Germline V gene lookup returns CDR1 GTSNPN and CDR2 SVGIG (reference sequence). With 8 bases clipped from V and 5 bases from J, the junction kept 9 bases outside the gene matches. The CDR3 spans 12 residues.

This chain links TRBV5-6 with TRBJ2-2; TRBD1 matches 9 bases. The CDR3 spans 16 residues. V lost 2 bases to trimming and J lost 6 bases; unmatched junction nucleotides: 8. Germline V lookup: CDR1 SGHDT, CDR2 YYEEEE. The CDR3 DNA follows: TGTGCCAGCAGCTTTAAGGGACAGGGCTATTCCGGGGAGCTGTTTTTT. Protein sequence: CASSFKGQGYSGELFF.

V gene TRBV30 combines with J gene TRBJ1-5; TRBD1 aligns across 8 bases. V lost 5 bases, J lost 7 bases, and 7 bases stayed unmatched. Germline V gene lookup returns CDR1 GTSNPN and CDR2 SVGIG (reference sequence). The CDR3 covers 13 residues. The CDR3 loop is CAWGQGGWQPQHF. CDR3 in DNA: TGTGCCTGGGGACAGGGAGGGTGGCAGCCCCAGCATTTT.

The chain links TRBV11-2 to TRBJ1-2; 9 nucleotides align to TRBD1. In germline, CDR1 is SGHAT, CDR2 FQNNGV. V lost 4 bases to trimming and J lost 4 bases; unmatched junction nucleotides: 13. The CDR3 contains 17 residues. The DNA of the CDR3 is TGTGCCAGCAGCTCAGCACCCGGGACAGGGTACGGCTATGGCTACACCTTC. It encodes CASSSAPGTGYGYGYTF.

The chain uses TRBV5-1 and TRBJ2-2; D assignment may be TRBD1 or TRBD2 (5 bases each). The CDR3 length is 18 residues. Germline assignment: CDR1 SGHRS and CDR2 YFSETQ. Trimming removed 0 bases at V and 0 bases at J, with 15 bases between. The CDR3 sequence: CASSLAAGDLPNTGELFF. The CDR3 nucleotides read TGCGCCAGCAGCTTGGCCGCCGGGGACCTGCCGAACACCGGGGAGCTGTTTTTT.

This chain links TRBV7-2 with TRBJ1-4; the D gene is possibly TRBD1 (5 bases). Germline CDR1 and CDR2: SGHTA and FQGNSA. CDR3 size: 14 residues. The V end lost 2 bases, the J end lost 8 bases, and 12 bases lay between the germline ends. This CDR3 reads CASSLSRGNEKLFF. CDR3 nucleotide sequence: TGTGCCAGCAGCTTAAGTCGGGGGAACGAAAAACTGTTTTTT.

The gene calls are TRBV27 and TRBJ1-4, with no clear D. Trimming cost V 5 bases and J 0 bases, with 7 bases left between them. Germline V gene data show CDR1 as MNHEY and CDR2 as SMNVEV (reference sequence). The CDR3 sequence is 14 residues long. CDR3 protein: CASSLGATNEKLFF. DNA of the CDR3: TGTGCCAGCAGTCTTGGGGCAACTAATGAAAAACTGTTTTTT. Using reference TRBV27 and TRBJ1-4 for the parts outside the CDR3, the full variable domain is EAQVTQNPRYLITVTGKKLTVTCSQNMNHEYMSWYRQDPGLGLRQIYYSMNVEVTDKGDVPEGYKVSRKEKRNFPLILESPSPNQTSLYFCASSLGATNEKLFFGSGTQLSVL.

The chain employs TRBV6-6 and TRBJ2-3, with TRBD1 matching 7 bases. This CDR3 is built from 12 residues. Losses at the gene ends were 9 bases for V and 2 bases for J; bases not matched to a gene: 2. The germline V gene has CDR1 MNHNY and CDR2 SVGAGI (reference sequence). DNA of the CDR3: TGTGCCAGTGGGACAGTCACAGATACGCAGTATTTT. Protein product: CASGTVTDTQYF.

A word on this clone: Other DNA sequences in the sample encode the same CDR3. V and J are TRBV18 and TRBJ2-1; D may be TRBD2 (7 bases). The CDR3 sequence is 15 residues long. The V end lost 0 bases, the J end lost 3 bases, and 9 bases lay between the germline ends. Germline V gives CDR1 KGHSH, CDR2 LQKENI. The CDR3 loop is CASSPPGGLYNEQFF. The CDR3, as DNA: TGTGCCAGCTCACCACCCGGGGGGCTCTACAATGAGCAGTTCTTC.

This CDR3 reads CAISRQGDYGYTF. CDR3 DNA: TGTGCCATCAGTAGACAGGGGGACTATGGCTACACCTTC. The chain combines TRBV10-3 with TRBJ1-2, with 9 bases fitting TRBD1. V lost 5 bases and J lost 3; bases outside the gene matches: 1. Germline CDR1 ENHRY, CDR2 SYGVKD. The CDR3 has 13 residues.

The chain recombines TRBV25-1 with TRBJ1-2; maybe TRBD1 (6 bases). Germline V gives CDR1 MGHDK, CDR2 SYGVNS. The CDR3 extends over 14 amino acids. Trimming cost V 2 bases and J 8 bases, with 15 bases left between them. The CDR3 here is CASSEPYRVGGYTF. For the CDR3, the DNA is TGTGCCAGCAGTGAACCCTACAGGGTGGGCGGCTACACCTTC.